Given below is one T cell receptor (beta chain) in context. What it binds is unknown. The data belong to a study of CD8+ T cells in alopecia areata. Study observations and caveats: Elevated clonality characterized lesional scalp relative to normal scalp, particularly in alopecia totalis/universalis.

The CDR3 length is 15 residues. V dropped 4 bases and J dropped 8; count of bases not matched to a gene: 10. The germline V gene has CDR1 SGHKS and CDR2 YYEKEE (reference sequence). Sequencing templates came from extracted RNA that was reverse transcribed into cDNA. Some clones are missing from TCRdb's copy, which holds only in-frame ones; the method was immunoSEQ multiplex PCR. The sample carries some 150,000 clones, under 60% recorded once. V usage is TRBV5-5 and J usage is TRBJ1-4; 8 bases align to TRBD1. This receptor was taken from a human donor with alopecia areata. The source material was CD8+ T cells sorted from blood, sampled at week 0. As DNA, the CDR3 is TGTGCCAGCAGCCTTTACCAGGGGGCTGGGGAAAAACTGTTTTTT. It specifies CASSLYQGAGEKLFF.